This TCR beta chain was captured by sequencing in a study of beta chain features in type 1 diabetes. In regard to this clone: Its antigen is unidentified.

Isolated RNA was reverse transcribed in full, so expressed TCRB transcripts were sequenced. Using immunoSEQ multiplex PCR, the repertoire was profiled, and TCRdb retains in-frame clones only, with some absent. The sample lists 110,000 to 150,000 clones, about 9.1% seen once, with less than 0.85% in the top ten. The CDR3 runs to 14 residues. V trimming: 9 bases; J trimming: 1 base; junction bases outside the gene matches: 6. Germline CDR1 is ENHRY and CDR2 is SYGVKD. Study-level findings and limits: Within patients, naive, central memory and Treg TCRB repertoires seemed more similar than within healthy donors.

Sequencing input: central memory CD4+ T cells from blood. This TCR was sampled from a woman aged 35 to 49 in good health. The chain is built from TRBV10-3 and TRBJ2-5; the match to TRBD2 covers 9 bases. CDR3 nucleotide sequence: TGTGCCATTGGTAGCGGGGGCACCCAAGAGACCCAGTACTTC. It is translated as CAIGSGGTQETQYF.